One sample yielded the 8 T cell receptor beta chains listed below, sequenced in a study of shared clonotypes between healthy human individuals. CD45RO-negative cells were positively selected for CCR7, leaving out terminally differentiated effector memory CD45RA+ cells. The method was immunoSEQ multiplex PCR; TCRdb's version includes in-frame clones alone and lacks a portion of them. Of some 2 million clones detected, about 95% appear once; the ten largest clones hold 0.85% to 1.2%. The sequencing input was naive CD8+ T cells sorted from blood. These receptors were collected from a man aged 18 to 30 in good health.

The rearrangement links TRBV30 to TRBJ1-2; D is uncertain. The V and J ends lost 5 bases and 4 bases respectively, with 17 bases between them. The CDR3 consists of 14 residues. CDR1 GTSNPN and CDR2 SVGIG come from the germline V gene (reference sequence). Here the CDR3 DNA reads TGTGCCTGGGACTTGGAAGGGTCCAGCTATGGCTACACCTTC. Translated: CAWDLEGSSYGYTF. Full variable domain (outside the CDR3, taken from reference TRBV30 and TRBJ1-2): SQTIHQWPATLVQPVGSPLSLECTVEGTSNPNLYWYRQAAGRGLQLLFYSVGIGQISSEVPQNLSASRPQDRQFILSSKKLLLSDSGFYLCAWDLEGSSYGYTFGSGTRLTVV.

This clone was recorded once. The rearrangement joins TRBV6-5 to TRBJ2-7; either TRBD1 or TRBD2 may fit D (6 bases each). Germline CDR1 is MNHEY and CDR2 is SVGAGI. The CDR3 covers 14 residues. Trimming cost V 6 bases and J 1 base, with 13 bases left between them. Here the CDR3 reads CASSRGTKSYEQYF. In DNA form, the CDR3 reads TGTGCCAGCAGCCGCGGGACAAAATCCTACGAGCAGTACTTC.

The rearrangement joins TRBV4-1 to TRBJ2-7; D is unclear. Germline CDR1 reads MGHRA; CDR2 reads YSYEKL. V was pared by 1 base and J by 2 bases, with 12 bases between. This CDR3 is built from 15 residues. In DNA form, the CDR3 reads TGCGCCAGCAGCCAAGGTCATCCCCCCACCTACGAGCAGTACTTC. Translating it yields CASSQGHPPTYEQYF.

This chain uses TRBV19 with TRBJ1-2, with 7 bases aligning to TRBD1. Trimming removed 3 bases from V and 3 bases from J; junction bases left unmatched: 7. The germline CDR1 and CDR2 sequences are LNHDA and SQIVND (reference sequence). The CDR3 spans 15 residues. In DNA, the CDR3 is TGTGCCAGTAGTATCGACAGGGACTGGGACTATGGCTACACCTTC. It specifies CASSIDRDWDYGYTF.

The gene calls are TRBV4-1 and TRBJ2-2; no reliable D call. Germline values: CDR1 MGHRA, CDR2 YSYEKL. V was trimmed by 4 bases and J by 0 bases, leaving 9 bases between them. The CDR3 runs 15 residues. CDR3 nucleotides: TGCGCCAGCAGCCCGAGCTCCCCGAACACCGGGGAGCTGTTTTTT. It translates to CASSPSSPNTGELFF.

This clone was counted once. The rearrangement uses TRBV7-9 and TRBJ2-5; 7 bases agree with TRBD1. The CDR3 has 15 residues. Trimming took 1 base from V and 2 from J; bases not matched to a gene: 4. Germline lookup yields CDR1 SEHNR and CDR2 FQNEAQ (reference sequence). The CDR3, as DNA: TGTGCCAGCAGCTTAGGGGGACAGTTTCAAGAGACCCAGTACTTC. Translated, it gives CASSLGGQFQETQYF.

In the case of this clone: This specimen includes other DNA sequences encoding the same CDR3. This chain connects TRBV6-5 to TRBJ2-5; D gene ambiguous. V was cut by 0 bases and J by 1 base, with 6 bases left in between. The CDR3 runs to 14 residues. Germline V CDR1 and CDR2: MNHEY, SVGAGI. CDR3 in DNA: TGTGCCAGCAGTTACTCGAGCAGCCAAGAGACCCAGTACTTC. Translating gives CASSYSSSQETQYF.

The chain links TRBV6-5 to TRBJ2-7, with 7 bases identical to TRBD1. The CDR3 consists of 15 residues. Germline V gene sequence: CDR1 MNHEY, CDR2 SVGAGI. The V segment lost 5 bases and the J segment 2 bases; nucleotides outside the gene matches: 9. The CDR3 sequence: CASSTDRQGPYEQYF. The CDR3, as DNA: TGTGCCAGCAGTACCGATCGACAGGGTCCCTACGAGCAGTACTTC.